The 21 T cell receptor beta chains reported below all come from one sample, sequenced in a study of metastatic and nonmetastatic thyroid tumors. MiXCR reprocessed the PCR reads for TCRdb. The data show 30,000 to 35,000 clones, around a fifth seen once. All patients were untreated before thyroid surgery. Source material: blood. All receptors derive from a female donor with papillary thyroid cancer or a benign thyroid nodule (not recorded which). Some clones in this sample may be carry-over from other donors' samples.

This clone has ten or more counts. The chain recombines TRBV12-3 or TRBV12-4 with TRBJ2-4; D remains unclear. With 3 bases removed from V and 0 bases from J, the gap between germline ends came to 3 bases. The CDR3 is made up of 13 amino acids. CDR3 amino acids: CASSLGAKNIQYF. As DNA, the CDR3 is TGTGCCAGCAGTTTGGGAGCCAAAAACATTCAGTACTTC.

This clone was counted many times. This chain links TRBV11-2 with TRBJ2-5; 9 positions agree with TRBD1. With 5 bases clipped from V and 1 base from J, the junction kept 5 bases outside the gene matches. This CDR3 has 15 amino acids. Germline CDR1 SGHAT, CDR2 FQNNGV. CDR3 nucleotides: TGTGCCAGCAGCCGGGGACAGGGAATCCAAGAGACCCAGTACTTC. It specifies CASSRGQGIQETQYF.

The table lists this clone with a count of one. The gene calls are TRBV7-2 and TRBJ2-7; TRBD1 agrees at 9 bases. The CDR3 is made up of 15 amino acids. V shed 2 bases and J 3 bases; nucleotides not matched to a gene: 5. The germline CDR1 and CDR2 sequences are SGHTA and FQGNSA. Written as DNA, the CDR3 is TGTGCCAGCAGCTTATACCGGGACAGGGTCTACGAGCAGTACTTC. Amino acid sequence: CASSLYRDRVYEQYF.

The genes are TRBV28 and TRBJ1-3, with D maybe TRBD1 (5 bases). The CDR3 consists of 14 residues. Germline V gene data show CDR1 as MDHEN and CDR2 as SYDVKM. CDR3 residues: CASGPWTTGNTIYF. The CDR3 DNA reads TGTGCTAGCGGCCCCTGGACAACTGGAAACACCATATATTTT.

This clone was observed a handful of times. The V gene is TRBV6-1, the J gene TRBJ1-5; 9 bases match TRBD1. V trimming: 6 bases; J trimming: 9 bases; junction bases outside the gene matches: 9. The CDR3 sequence is 14 residues long. The germline V gene encodes CDR1 MNHNS and CDR2 SASEGT. This CDR3 is CASRPGTGPGPQHF. CDR3 DNA sequence: TGTGCCAGCAGACCCGGGACAGGGCCCGGGCCCCAGCATTTT.

This clone was counted at least ten times. This chain connects TRBV28 to TRBJ2-3; TRBD1 might be the D (6 bases). The ends were cut back, 5 bases at V and 2 bases at J, with 17 bases in the middle. CDR3 length equals 16 residues. Germline CDR1 reads MDHEN; CDR2 reads SYDVKM. CDR3 nucleotides: TGTGCCAGCAGTCCCGACGGAGTGGGACACACAGATACGCAGTATTTT. The encoded protein is CASSPDGVGHTDTQYF.

This clone has a count of ten or more. The gene calls are TRBV5-1 and TRBJ2-7; 8 bases agree with TRBD2. This CDR3 comprises 14 residues. Germline V gene lookup returns CDR1 SGHRS and CDR2 YFSETQ. J lost 6 bases, V lost 6 bases, and 11 bases had no gene match. CDR3 loop: CASTPGTSSFEQYF. In DNA, the CDR3 is TGCGCCAGCACCCCAGGGACTAGTTCGTTCGAGCAGTACTTC. Using reference TRBV5-1 and TRBJ2-7 for the parts outside the CDR3, the full variable domain is KAGVTQTPRYLIKTRGQQVTLSCSPISGHRSVSWYQQTPGQGLQFLFEYFSETQRNKGNFPGRFSGRQFSNSRSEMNVSTLELGDSALYLCASTPGTSSFEQYFGPGTRLTVT.

In this sample, this clone turned up many times. The CDR3 coding sequence is TGTGCCAGCAGTTTCCCTCGGGACCGGGAGGAGCAGTACTTC. Translation gives CASSFPRDREEQYF. The V and J genes are TRBV28 and TRBJ2-7; TRBD2 is a possible D gene (6 bases). Per germline, CDR1 MDHEN and CDR2 SYDVKM. Trimming cost V 3 bases and J 7 bases, with 16 bases left between them. The CDR3 runs to 14 residues.

This clone was recorded at least ten times. The chain employs TRBV20-1 and TRBJ2-7, with 7 bases aligning to TRBD2. CDR1 and CDR2 from the germline V gene are DFQATT and SNEGSKA (reference sequence). CDR3 length: 12 residues. The DNA for the CDR3 is TGCGGATGCTGCGGGAGTTCCTACGAGCAGTACTTC. Translated: CGCCGSSYEQYF.

This clone appeared many times. V is TRBV5-1 and J is TRBJ1-1; no reliable D call. CDR1 is SGHRS, CDR2 YFSETQ, per germline. V gave up 0 bases and J gave up 0 bases, with 9 bases separating them. This CDR3 has 15 residues. DNA for the CDR3: TGCGCCAGCAGCTTGGGGGCCGAAATGAACACTGAAGCTTTCTTT. As protein: CASSLGAEMNTEAFF. The full variable domain, completed using reference TRBV5-1 and TRBJ1-1, is KAGVTQTPRYLIKTRGQQVTLSCSPISGHRSVSWYQQTPGQGLQFLFEYFSETQRNKGNFPGRFSGRQFSNSRSEMNVSTLELGDSALYLCASSLGAEMNTEAFFGQGTRLTVV.

CDR3 sequence reads: CATSSVEGTGQFF. CDR3 DNA sequence: TGTGCCACCAGCAGCGTAGAGGGGACCGGCCAGTTCTTC. V and J are TRBV15 and TRBJ2-1; TRBD1 or TRBD2 may be the D gene (5 bases each). This CDR3 contains 13 residues. V was shortened by 3 bases and J by 13 bases, with 16 bases between the two germline ends. Germline CDR1 LNHNV, CDR2 YYDKDF (reference sequence).

The rearrangement uses TRBV6-8 and TRBJ1-3; D is perhaps TRBD1 (5 bases). Germline V gene lookup returns CDR1 MNHGY and CDR2 SAAAGT. The CDR3 totals 13 residues. The V end lost 8 bases, the J end lost 2 bases, and 10 bases lay between the germline ends. CDR3 sequence reads: CASVRGPGNTIYF. The CDR3, as DNA: TGTGCCAGCGTAAGGGGACCTGGAAACACCATATATTTT.

This clone was seen repeatedly, ten times or more. The chain carries TRBV20-1 and TRBJ2-3, with D perhaps given as TRBD1 or TRBD2 (7 bases each). CDR1 is DFQATT, CDR2 SNEGSKA, per germline (reference sequence). V lost 0 bases and J lost 4, with 17 bases in between. This CDR3 has 16 amino acids. CDR3 residues: CSARDGRGRGSDTQYF. The CDR3 DNA is TGCAGTGCTAGAGATGGGAGGGGGCGCGGGTCAGATACGCAGTATTTT.

This clone was seen at least ten times. The chain is built from TRBV10-2 and TRBJ2-1; tentatively, D is TRBD2 (6 bases). CDR1 WSHSY and CDR2 SAAADI come from the germline V gene. V was pared by 0 bases and J by 5 bases, with 14 bases between. The CDR3 consists of 16 residues. The DNA of the CDR3 is TGCGCCAGCAGTGAGTCTCCGGCGGGGTTCGACAATGAGCAGTTCTTC. Its protein product is CASSESPAGFDNEQFF.

This clone was seen a handful of times. The J gene is TRBJ2-2, the V gene TRBV6-5; 16 bases are shared with TRBD2. This CDR3 region has 18 residues. Germline CDR1 reads MNHEY; CDR2 reads SVGAGI. With V trimmed by 0 bases and J by 6 bases, 4 bases remained unmatched. The CDR3 DNA is TGTGCCAGCAGTTACTCCTTCGGGACTAGCGGGGGGGCCGGGGAGCTGTTTTTT. Residues: CASSYSFGTSGGAGELFF.

This clone was detected many times. The rearrangement links TRBV10-3 to TRBJ1-2; 8 nucleotides match TRBD1. This CDR3 spans 13 amino acids. With V trimmed by 6 bases and J by 8 bases, 8 bases remained unmatched. Germline assignment: CDR1 ENHRY and CDR2 SYGVKD. CDR3 amino acids: CAISLDRDRGYTF. The CDR3 nucleotides read TGTGCCATCAGCCTAGACAGGGACAGGGGCTACACCTTC.

The V gene is TRBV7-6, the J gene TRBJ2-7, with D possibly being TRBD1 (6 bases). The CDR3 runs to 11 residues. Germline V gene data show CDR1 as SGHVS and CDR2 as FNYEAQ. V dropped 4 bases and J dropped 6 bases, with 7 bases sitting between them. CDR3 residues: CASSSGVEQYF. The CDR3 DNA reads TGTGCCAGCAGCTCAGGGGTCGAGCAGTACTTC.

This clone was seen more than once but under ten times. The chain recombines TRBV24-1 with TRBJ2-1; weak D call: TRBD1 (5 bases). This CDR3 comprises 16 residues. V gave up 4 bases and J gave up 6 bases, with 18 bases separating them. CDR1 is KGHDR and CDR2 is SFDVKD in the germline V gene. The CDR3 sequence is CATSDDGQGDGNEQFF. CDR3 sequence (DNA): TGTGCCACCAGTGACGATGGCCAAGGGGATGGCAATGAGCAGTTCTTC.

CDR3: CASSLGLAGASSYEQYF. CDR3 nucleotides: TGTGCCAGCAGCTTAGGACTAGCGGGCGCAAGCTCCTACGAGCAGTACTTC. The chain is built from TRBV7-8 and TRBJ2-7; 10 bases map to TRBD2. V lost 1 base to trimming and J lost 0 bases; unmatched junction nucleotides: 6. Germline V lookup: CDR1 SGHVS, CDR2 FQNEAQ. The CDR3 covers 17 residues.

A single count supports this clone. One junction end disagrees with the germline gene, perhaps due to a read error. The V and J genes are TRBV28 and TRBJ1-2; TRBD1 might be the D (6 bases). Germline V lookup: CDR1 MDHEN, CDR2 SYDVKM. The CDR3 loop spans 16 amino acids. This CDR3 is CASLGSAGTPLYGYSF. DNA of the CDR3: TGTGCCAGCCTGGGGAGCGCCGGGACACCTCTGTATGGCTACTCCTTC.

This clone has a count of ten or more. The chain couples TRBV19 to TRBJ2-7; D possibly uses TRBD1 or TRBD2 (5 bases each). Trimming stripped 3 bases from V and 4 bases from J, with 13 bases between. Germline-derived CDR1 and CDR2 are LNHDA and SQIVND (reference sequence). The CDR3 totals 14 residues. The CDR3 coding sequence is TGTGCCAGTAGTATTTCGGGACGGTCGTACGAGCAGTACTTC. Its translation: CASSISGRSYEQYF.